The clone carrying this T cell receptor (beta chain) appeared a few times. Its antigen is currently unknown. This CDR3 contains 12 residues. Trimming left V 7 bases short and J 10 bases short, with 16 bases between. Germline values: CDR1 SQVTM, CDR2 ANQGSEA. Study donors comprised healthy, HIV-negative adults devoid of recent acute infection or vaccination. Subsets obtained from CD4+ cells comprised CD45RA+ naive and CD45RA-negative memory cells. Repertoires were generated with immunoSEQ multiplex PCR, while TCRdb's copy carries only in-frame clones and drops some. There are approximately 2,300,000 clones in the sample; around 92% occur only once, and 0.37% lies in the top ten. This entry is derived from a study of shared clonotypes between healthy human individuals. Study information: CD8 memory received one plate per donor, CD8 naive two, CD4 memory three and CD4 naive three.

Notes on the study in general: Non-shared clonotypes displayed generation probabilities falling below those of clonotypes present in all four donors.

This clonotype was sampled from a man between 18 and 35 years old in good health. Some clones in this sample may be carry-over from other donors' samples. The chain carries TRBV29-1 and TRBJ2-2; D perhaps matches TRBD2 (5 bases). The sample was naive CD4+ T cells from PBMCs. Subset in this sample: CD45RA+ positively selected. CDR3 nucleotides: TGCAGCGCCTCGGGATCTAGCCAGGAGCTGTTTTTT. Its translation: CSASGSSQELFF.